The next 27 T cell receptor beta chains were all read from a single sample in a study of glioma-infiltrating T cells. The iRepertoire nested amplicon-rescue multiplex PCR amplified TCR alpha and beta CDR3s from RNA. TCRdb reprocessed the multiplex PCR reads with MiXCR, giving one entry per CDR3 protein. Altogether some 150,000 distinct CDR3 sequences are present, more than 35% being singletons, with the ten largest covering more than 15%. Sequencing was performed on glioma tissue, nonneoplastic brain tissue, or PBMCs (not recorded which). The source is a human donor with low-grade glioma or glioblastoma, undergoing nonglioma brain surgery, or in good health (not recorded which).

The chain couples TRBV7-2 to TRBJ2-1, with a possible D match to TRBD1 (7 bases). CDR3 size: 17 residues. Trimming pared 2 bases from V and 3 bases from J, leaving 17 bases between. Germline CDR1 and CDR2: SGHTA and FQGNSA. The DNA for the CDR3 is TGTGCCAGCAGCTTACGGTCAGGAGGGGGCTTCTACAATGAGCAGTTCTTC. Translating it yields CASSLRSGGGFYNEQFF.

The chain joins TRBV2 to TRBJ1-5, with 7 positions matching TRBD1. Unmatched junction bases numbered 2, after V lost 5 bases and J lost 4 bases. The CDR3 sequence is 13 residues long. The germline gives CDR1 SNHLY, CDR2 FYNNEI. The CDR3 loop is CASSSGQNQPQHF. The CDR3 region has the DNA TGTGCCAGCAGTTCGGGACAGAATCAGCCCCAGCATTTT.

Comment on this clonotype: Sequence at one end of the junction differs from germline and may be a read error. The chain joins TRBV5-5 to TRBJ2-5; D assignment may be TRBD1 or TRBD2 (5 bases each). The germline V gene has CDR1 SGHKS and CDR2 YYEKEE (reference sequence). The length of the CDR3 is 16 residues. For the CDR3, the DNA is TGCGCCAGCAGCTTGGGAGACAGTCTGGGGCAAGAGACCCAGTACTTC. This sequence encodes CASSLGDSLGQETQYF.

The sample holds a few counts of this clonotype. This chain connects TRBV2 to TRBJ1-1, with D unresolved. Germline CDR1 reads SNHLY; CDR2 reads FYNNEI. This CDR3 has 13 residues. Trimming shortened V by 7 bases and J by 7 bases, and 16 bases separated the two germline ends. The CDR3 region has the DNA TGTGCCAGCAATGGAGTCGGGCGAAGTGAAGCTTTCTTT. It encodes CASNGVGRSEAFF.

The table lists this clonotype with a few counts. V usage is TRBV4-3 and J usage is TRBJ1-2; possibly TRBD1 for D (5 bases). The germline CDR1 and CDR2 sequences are LGHNA and YSLEER. Trimming left V 4 bases short and J 4 bases short, with 13 bases between. The CDR3 covers 14 residues. The chain's CDR3 is CASSPSKGAYGYTF. CDR3 DNA sequence: TGCGCCAGCAGCCCATCGAAAGGGGCCTATGGCTACACCTTC.

The chain joins TRBV7-2 to TRBJ2-3; D call uncertain. CDR1 is SGHTA and CDR2 is FQGNSA in the germline V gene. V lost 1 base and J lost 2, with 10 bases in between. This CDR3 spans 15 amino acids. The chain's CDR3 is CASSLVSHTTDTQYF. The CDR3 DNA is TGTGCCAGCAGCTTAGTTTCCCATACCACAGATACGCAGTATTTT.

The chain links TRBV12-3 or TRBV12-4 to TRBJ2-5; unclear D gene. Trimming cost V 1 base and J 1 base, with 7 bases left between them. CDR3 length: 14 residues. Here the CDR3 DNA reads TGTGCCAGCAGTTTAGGCAGGCCCCAAGAGACCCAGTACTTC. Translating gives CASSLGRPQETQYF.

Points on this clonotype: Possible read error: a much larger clone is one base away. The chain is built from TRBV4-1 and TRBJ1-5; tentatively, D is TRBD1 (5 bases). Between the trimmed V and J ends, which lost 1 base and 7 bases, there was a span of 14 bases. Per the germline V gene, CDR1 is MGHRA and CDR2 is YSYEKL. This CDR3 region has 15 residues. This CDR3 reads CASSQGGQGGQPQHF. The CDR3 DNA reads TGCGCCAGCAGCCAAGGTGGGCAGGGTGGCCAGCCCCAGCATTTT.

The genes are TRBV10-3 and TRBJ1-5, with unresolved D. This CDR3 comprises 12 residues. Germline assignment: CDR1 ENHRY and CDR2 SYGVKD. Trimming took 3 bases from V and 5 from J, leaving 5 bases between them. CDR3 sequence (DNA): TGTGCCATCAGTGATGGGTATCAGCCCCAGCATTTT. As protein: CAISDGYQPQHF.

This chain connects TRBV6-1 to TRBJ2-7; tentative D call: TRBD1 (5 bases). In germline, CDR1 is MNHNS, CDR2 SASEGT. The germline V and J ends were trimmed by 7 bases and 2 bases, with 12 bases remaining between them. The CDR3 has 13 residues. The CDR3 here is CASNNQGTYEQYF. The CDR3 DNA reads as TGTGCCAGCAACAACCAGGGTACCTACGAGCAGTACTTC.

The table lists this clonotype with a few counts. The J gene is TRBJ2-3, the V gene TRBV6-2 or TRBV6-3; D remains ambiguous. Trimming removed 3 bases from V and 2 bases from J, with 15 bases in between. CDR1 MNHEY and CDR2 SVGEGT come from the germline V gene. The CDR3 loop spans 16 amino acids. The CDR3 bases are TGTGCCAGCAGTTATCGGTCCGGCGGACCCACAGATACGCAGTATTTT. Its translation: CASSYRSGGPTDTQYF.

The genes are TRBV27 and TRBJ1-1, with D unclear. The CDR3 is made up of 15 amino acids. Looked up from germline, CDR1 is MNHEY and CDR2 is SMNVEV (reference sequence). Trimming left V 3 bases short and J 0 bases short, with 11 bases between. DNA of the CDR3: TGTGCCAGCAGTTTTTCCGGGTTCATGAACACTGAAGCTTTCTTT. This codes for CASSFSGFMNTEAFF.

This chain connects TRBV29-1 to TRBJ2-1; 15 bases map to TRBD2. The CDR3 is 16 amino acids. Germline V lookup: CDR1 SQVTM, CDR2 ANQGSEA. The V segment lost 1 base and the J segment 2 bases; nucleotides outside the gene matches: 0. The CDR3 DNA reads TGCAGCGTTGAAGGGACTAGCGGGAGGGCCTACAATGAGCAGTTCTTC. Its translation is CSVEGTSGRAYNEQFF.

The chain combines TRBV7-2 with TRBJ1-5; D possibly corresponds to TRBD1 (5 bases). The CDR3 consists of 13 residues. Per germline, CDR1 SGHTA and CDR2 FQGNSA. Between the trimmed V and J ends, which lost 5 bases and 10 bases, there was a span of 15 bases. DNA for the CDR3: TGTGCCAGCAGCCTCGGGACGGGGAAACCCCAGCATTTT. Translating gives CASSLGTGKPQHF.

This sequence joins TRBV25-1 and TRBJ1-6, with D unresolved. Trimming removed 4 bases from V and 7 bases from J, with 8 bases in between. Germline V gene sequence: CDR1 MGHDK, CDR2 SYGVNS. This CDR3 spans 13 amino acids. CDR3 sequence reads: CASSAIKNSPLHF. The CDR3 region has the DNA TGTGCCAGCAGTGCGATTAAGAATTCACCCCTCCACTTT.

V is TRBV12-5 and J is TRBJ2-3; no reliable D call. Germline assignment: CDR1 LGHNT and CDR2 FRNRAP. V lost 4 bases, J lost 2 bases, and 13 bases lay in between. This CDR3 is built from 15 residues. CDR3 bases: TGTGCTAGTGGTTCAGAAGACAAGATCACAGATACGCAGTATTTT. It yields the protein CASGSEDKITDTQYF.

This clonotype has just a few counts. The chain employs TRBV6-1 and TRBJ1-5; D perhaps matches TRBD1 (5 bases). V was clipped by 10 bases and J by 2 bases, with 12 bases between them. The CDR3 has 13 residues. Germline assignment: CDR1 MNHNS and CDR2 SASEGT. CDR3 in amino acids: CAIKGDRNQPQHF. The CDR3 DNA follows: TGTGCCATAAAAGGGGATCGCAATCAGCCCCAGCATTTT.

V gene TRBV5-4 combines with J gene TRBJ2-7, with 7 nucleotides matching TRBD1. CDR3 length: 16 residues. Germline V gene lookup returns CDR1 SGHNT and CDR2 YYREEE (reference sequence). V shed 3 bases and J 0 bases; nucleotides not matched to a gene: 9. CDR3 sequence: CASSSNAGTVSYEQYF. CDR3 in DNA: TGTGCCAGCAGCTCGAATGCCGGGACAGTCTCCTACGAGCAGTACTTC.

This clonotype was detected a few times. This chain's CDR3 is CASSQPGSSYEQYF. As DNA, the CDR3 is TGTGCCAGCAGCCAACCAGGGAGCTCCTACGAGCAGTACTTC. The gene calls are TRBV4-2 and TRBJ2-7; D may correspond to TRBD1 or TRBD2 (5 bases each). The germline V gene has CDR1 LGHNA and CDR2 YNFKEQ. The CDR3 runs to 14 residues. The V and J ends lost 2 bases and 0 bases respectively, with 8 bases between them.

This clonotype appeared a single time. Since the CDR3 does not end with the conserved phenylalanine or tryptophan, this likely comes from a read error. The V and J genes are TRBV20-1 and TRBJ2-7; 7 nucleotides agree with TRBD2. The germline CDR1 and CDR2 sequences are DFQATT and SNEGSKA (reference sequence). V shed 5 bases and J 5 bases; nucleotides not matched to a gene: 3. CDR3 length equals 11 residues. CDR3 coding DNA: TGCAGTGCTGGGGGGACTAACGAGCAGTACCTC. Translating gives CSAGGTNEQYL.

There are a few counts of this clonotype. This rearrangement joins TRBV24-1 to TRBJ2-3, with no clear D. The V and J ends lost 9 bases and 0 bases respectively, with 9 bases between them. The CDR3 is 13 residues long. Per germline, CDR1 KGHDR and CDR2 SFDVKD. The CDR3 DNA follows: TGTGCCACCGGAAGGCCTAGCACAGATACGCAGTATTTT. This sequence encodes CATGRPSTDTQYF.

V is TRBV29-1 and J is TRBJ2-1; no clear D. The length of the CDR3 is 13 residues. Germline V gene lookup returns CDR1 SQVTM and CDR2 ANQGSEA. Trimming stripped 2 bases from V and 3 bases from J, with 8 bases between. The DNA of the CDR3 is TGCAGCGTTGAACGGAGAAACTACAATGAGCAGTTCTTC. Its translation is CSVERRNYNEQFF.

V and J are TRBV7-8 and TRBJ1-1; D call uncertain. V dropped 2 bases and J dropped 0 bases, with 10 bases sitting between them. The CDR3 is made up of 15 amino acids. The V gene's germline CDR1 is SGHVS and CDR2 FQNEAQ. The CDR3 spells CASSLRTGMNTEAFF. CDR3 DNA: TGTGCCAGCAGCTTACGGACCGGCATGAACACTGAAGCTTTCTTT.

The chain employs TRBV6-1 and TRBJ1-1; D uncertain. In germline, CDR1 is MNHNS, CDR2 SASEGT. The CDR3 is 12 amino acids. V lost 7 bases and J lost 8, with 14 bases in between. In nucleotides, the CDR3 is TGTGCCAGCAAGTTACCTGCCGGAGAAGCTTTCTTT. Its protein is CASKLPAGEAFF.

The rearrangement joins TRBV4-2 to TRBJ2-2; no firm D call. Germline V gene sequence: CDR1 LGHNA, CDR2 YNFKEQ. The CDR3 totals 14 residues. V was shortened by 7 bases and J by 1 base, with 10 bases between the two germline ends. The DNA of the CDR3 is TGTGCCAGCACCATCCGCATGAACACCGGGGAGCTGTTTTTT. It translates to CASTIRMNTGELFF.

The rearrangement links TRBV15 to TRBJ2-3, with 7 positions matching TRBD2. CDR3 length: 17 amino acids. The V segment lost 8 bases and the J segment 2 bases; nucleotides outside the gene matches: 16. CDR1 and CDR2 (germline): LNHNV, YYDKDF (reference sequence). CDR3 bases: TGTGCCACCCACCCTAGCGGAGGCGCGATTGTCACAGATACGCAGTATTTT. Its translation: CATHPSGGAIVTDTQYF.

This chain links TRBV10-3 with TRBJ2-3, with TRBD2 identical over 10 bases. Germline V gene sequence: CDR1 ENHRY, CDR2 SYGVKD. The CDR3 length is 15 residues. Trimming took 6 bases from V and 4 from J; bases not matched to a gene: 7. The CDR3 is CAISELAGVADTQYF. For the CDR3, the DNA is TGTGCCATCAGCGAGCTAGCGGGAGTAGCAGATACGCAGTATTTT.